Shown below are 20 T cell receptor beta chains from a single sample sequenced in a study of Tregs in tolerant kidney transplant recipients. Profiling relied on immunoSEQ multiplex PCR, and the TCRdb table lists in-frame clones only, not all of them. Of about 44,000 clones listed, 95% to 96% were seen once; the top ten hold around 0.38%. Which antigens these TCRs recognize remains unknown. What was sequenced was Tregs from blood cultured with allogeneic cells. These TCRs come from a human donor in good health.

The chain joins TRBV11-2 to TRBJ1-2, with D possibly TRBD1 on 6 matching bases. Germline CDR1 reads SGHAT; CDR2 reads FQNNGV. The CDR3 loop spans 16 amino acids. The V gene lost 3 bases and the J gene lost 4 bases, with 18 bases spanning the gap. The CDR3: CASSFNLGGSGYGYTF. In nucleotides, the CDR3 is TGTGCCAGCAGCTTTAATTTAGGGGGAAGCGGCTATGGCTACACCTTC.

This clone was picked up one time. A junction end diverges from the germline sequence, so it may reflect a read error. V is TRBV5-5 and J is TRBJ2-3, with D perhaps being TRBD1 or TRBD2 (7 bases each). This CDR3 contains 14 residues. Germline V lookup: CDR1 SGHKS, CDR2 YYEKEE (reference sequence). CDR3 bases: TGTGCCAGCAGCTTGGTAGAGCGGGGTGGCAGGGGGAATTTT. As protein: CASSLVERGGRGNF.

This sequence joins TRBV7-8 and TRBJ1-5, with a tentative D call TRBD1 (5 bases). V lost 5 bases, J lost 0 bases, and 14 bases lay in between. The CDR3 is 16 residues long. Germline loops: CDR1 SGHVS, CDR2 FQNEAQ. CDR3 nucleotides: TGTGCCAGCAGCCATACAGGTTTTTATAGCAATCAGCCCCAGCATTTT. It specifies CASSHTGFYSNQPQHF.

V usage is TRBV30 and J usage is TRBJ2-3, with D unresolved. The V and J ends lost 1 base and 2 bases respectively, with 10 bases between them. The germline gives CDR1 GTSNPN, CDR2 SVGIG (reference sequence). CDR3 length: 14 residues. In DNA, the CDR3 is TGTGCCTGGAGTGCCGGCTCCCCCACAGATACGCAGTATTTT. Translating gives CAWSAGSPTDTQYF.

This clone was picked up a small number of times. The chain joins TRBV18 to TRBJ2-1; 10 bases align to TRBD2. Per the germline V gene, CDR1 is KGHSH and CDR2 is LQKENI. The CDR3 contains 18 residues. Trimming cost V 1 base and J 8 bases; bases outside gene matches: 14. The CDR3 DNA reads TGTGCCAGCTCACCACGACGCGAGCGGGAGGGCCGTTTATATGAGCAGTTCTTC. Translation gives CASSPRREREGRLYEQFF. Together with reference TRBV18 and TRBJ2-1, the CDR3 gives the full variable domain: NAGVMQNPRHLVRRRGQEARLRCSPMKGHSHVYWYRQLPEEGLKFMVYLQKENIIDESGMPKERFSAEFPKEGPSILRIQQVVRGDSAAYFCASSPRREREGRLYEQFFGPGTRLTVL.

The chain has TRBV27 and TRBJ2-1, with D perhaps TRBD2 (5 bases). Per germline, CDR1 MNHEY and CDR2 SMNVEV (reference sequence). The CDR3 is made up of 15 amino acids. Deletions cut 5 bases from V and 0 bases from J, with 11 bases between. CDR3 region: CASSVTRSSYNEQFF. CDR3 bases: TGTGCCAGCAGTGTAACTAGGAGCTCCTACAATGAGCAGTTCTTC.

The gene calls are TRBV5-1 and TRBJ2-1; 8 bases are shared with TRBD2. The CDR3 is 13 residues long. Trimming removed 4 bases from V and 9 bases from J; junction bases left unmatched: 6. CDR1 and CDR2 from the germline V gene are SGHRS and YFSETQ. CDR3 DNA: TGCGCCAGCAGCACCGGGACTAGAAGTGAGCAGTTCTTC. The encoded protein is CASSTGTRSEQFF.

The rearrangement uses TRBV18 and TRBJ1-2; TRBD1 aligns across 8 bases. From germline, CDR1 is KGHSH and CDR2 LQKENI. Trimming removed 5 bases from V and 7 bases from J; junction bases left unmatched: 6. The CDR3 runs 13 residues. As DNA, the CDR3 is TGTGCCAGCTCATCGACAGGGGACGGTGGCTACACCTTC. This sequence encodes CASSSTGDGGYTF.

The chain is built from TRBV19 and TRBJ2-6, with D perhaps TRBD2 (5 bases). The germline gives CDR1 LNHDA, CDR2 SQIVND (reference sequence). Trimming removed 3 bases from V and 2 bases from J, with 11 bases in between. The CDR3 runs to 16 residues. CDR3 loop: CASSMNLATGANVLTF. In DNA, the CDR3 is TGTGCCAGTAGTATGAATTTAGCGACTGGGGCCAACGTCCTGACTTTC.

The chain combines TRBV28 with TRBJ2-3; the match to TRBD1 covers 10 bases. The length of the CDR3 is 15 residues. Losses at the gene ends were 8 bases for V and 1 base for J; bases not matched to a gene: 6. Germline values: CDR1 MDHEN, CDR2 SYDVKM. The CDR3 sequence: CASSVGTGGTDTQYF. As DNA, the CDR3 is TGTGCCAGCTCAGTAGGGACAGGGGGCACAGATACGCAGTATTTT.

This chain joins TRBV18 and TRBJ2-3; D unresolved. The V gene's germline CDR1 is KGHSH and CDR2 LQKENI. V was shortened by 4 bases and J by 6 bases, with 17 bases between the two germline ends. CDR3 size: 15 residues. CDR3 coding DNA: TGTGCCAGCTCACTTTCATTACCCGGGCGGGATACGCAGTATTTT. Encoded protein: CASSLSLPGRDTQYF.

The V call is TRBV5-8, the J call TRBJ1-5, with unresolved D. The CDR3 consists of 14 residues. In germline, CDR1 is SGHTS, CDR2 YDEGEE. Trimming took 2 bases from V and 11 from J, leaving 17 bases between them. CDR3 nucleotides: TGTGCCAGCAGCTTAGAAGGAACAGTGGTGTCCCAGCATTTT. Amino acids: CASSLEGTVVSQHF.

V is TRBV7-3 and J is TRBJ2-5, with D perhaps matching TRBD2 (5 bases). The V end was cut by 2 bases, the J end by 5 bases, with 21 bases between. CDR1 and CDR2 from the germline V gene are SGHTA and FQGTGA. The CDR3 consists of 17 residues. CDR3 sequence: CASSLEGPGSLRETQYF. DNA for the CDR3: TGTGCCAGCAGCTTAGAGGGCCCGGGGTCTCTTAGGGAGACCCAGTACTTC.

This clone occurred once. The genes are TRBV5-1 and TRBJ2-6; unclear D gene. CDR1 is SGHRS, CDR2 YFSETQ, per germline. Trimming pared 0 bases from V and 0 bases from J, leaving 10 bases between. The CDR3 has 17 residues. CDR3 sequence (DNA): TGCGCCAGCAGCTTGGGGATCTTTCTCTCTGGGGCCAACGTCCTGACTTTC. Its translation: CASSLGIFLSGANVLTF.

V usage is TRBV29-1 and J usage is TRBJ1-2, with 7 bases fitting TRBD1. The CDR3 totals 13 residues. Trimming removed 2 bases from V and 5 bases from J; junction bases left unmatched: 5. Germline-derived CDR1 and CDR2 are SQVTM and ANQGSEA. The CDR3 bases are TGCAGCGTTGAACGGGACAGATTATATGGCTACACCTTC. It yields the protein CSVERDRLYGYTF.

This sequence joins TRBV19 and TRBJ2-7, with 12 bases fitting TRBD1. The germline V gene encodes CDR1 LNHDA and CDR2 SQIVND (reference sequence). CDR3 length: 15 residues. The ends lost 5 bases at V and 3 bases at J; junction bases unmatched: 5. The CDR3 DNA reads TGTGCCAGTAGTGTCCGGGACAGGGGGCACTACGAGCAGTACTTC. It specifies CASSVRDRGHYEQYF.

This rearrangement joins TRBV5-1 to TRBJ2-1, with unresolved D. This CDR3 spans 13 amino acids. Germline lookup yields CDR1 SGHRS and CDR2 YFSETQ. Trimming took off 6 bases at V and 2 bases at J, with 9 bases between the two ends. The CDR3 DNA reads TGCGCCAGCACAGCGCCCCCCTACAATGAGCAGTTCTTC. It is translated as CASTAPPYNEQFF. The entire variable domain, with the rest obtained from reference TRBV5-1 and TRBJ2-1, is as follows: KAGVTQTPRYLIKTRGQQVTLSCSPISGHRSVSWYQQTPGQGLQFLFEYFSETQRNKGNFPGRFSGRQFSNSRSEMNVSTLELGDSALYLCASTAPPYNEQFFGPGTRLTVL.

J is TRBJ2-7 and V is TRBV25-1, with D maybe TRBD2 (6 bases). From germline, CDR1 is MGHDK and CDR2 SYGVNS. V shed 7 bases and J shed 6 bases, with 25 bases lying between them. The CDR3 consists of 16 residues. This CDR3 is CASIWKGRRDLCEQYF. Here the CDR3 DNA reads TGTGCCAGCATATGGAAGGGTAGGAGGGATTTGTGCGAGCAGTACTTC.

The rearrangement links TRBV5-1 to TRBJ2-3; 9 nucleotides match TRBD2. The germline V gene has CDR1 SGHRS and CDR2 YFSETQ. The CDR3 sequence is 16 residues long. The V gene end was trimmed by 1 base and the J gene end by 2 bases; junction bases not matched to a gene: 5. The CDR3 DNA reads TGCGCCAGCAGCTTGTCCCTAGCGGGAAACACAGATACGCAGTATTTT. Translating it yields CASSLSLAGNTDTQYF.

V and J are TRBV10-3 and TRBJ1-1, with 10 bases identical to TRBD1. CDR3 size: 14 residues. J gave up 1 base and V 4 bases, and 0 bases lay outside the gene matches. Germline-derived CDR1 and CDR2 are ENHRY and SYGVKD. CDR3 nucleotide sequence: TGTGCCATCAGTGGGACAGGGGGGAACACTGAAGCTTTCTTT. It codes for CAISGTGGNTEAFF.